These T cell receptor beta chains were read from a single sample in a study of T cell responses to AZD1222 COVID-19 vaccine. The data were produced by immunoSEQ multiplex PCR, yet TCRdb's version contains in-frame clones alone and is incomplete. The table has about 140,000 clones, approximately 91% seen once. Specimen: peripheral blood, collected 28 days after the second AZD1222 dose. All receptors come from an adult who received the AZD1222 COVID-19 vaccine. CDR3s include the opening cysteine and the closing phenylalanine or tryptophan. A D gene is named only where the DNA matches it firmly. For some rows the clone size is stated as once, few or many, or as a class when expanded; others skip it.

d_call,v_call,j_call,cdr3_length,clone_size,cdr3_aa,cdr3_nt
TRBD1,TRBV7-6,TRBJ1-6,15,NA,CASSLGQGASSPLHF,TGTGCCAGCAGCTTAGGACAGGGGGCAAGTTCACCCCTCCACTTT
NA,TRBV5-8,TRBJ2-1,15,NA,CASSPRVGGGNEQFF,TGTGCCAGCAGCCCCCGGGTAGGGGGAGGCAATGAGCAGTTCTTC
NA,TRBV5-1,TRBJ2-5,16,NA,CASRDPGTPKGETQYF,TGCGCCAGCAGAGACCCCGGGACACCTAAGGGAGAGACCCAGTACTTC
NA,TRBV6-5,TRBJ1-1,13,NA,CASSYSWGTEAFF,TGTGCCAGCAGTTACTCTTGGGGGACTGAAGCTTTCTTT
TRBD2,TRBV7-2,TRBJ2-5,15,NA,CASSLTLAGKETQYF,TGTGCCAGCAGCTTGACGCTAGCGGGGAAGGAGACCCAGTACTTC
NA,TRBV6-6,TRBJ1-2,15,NA,CASSYSQVGHYGYTF,TGTGCCAGCAGTTATTCTCAGGTGGGACACTATGGCTACACCTTC
NA,TRBV27,TRBJ2-1,15,NA,CASSHRESSYNEQFF,TGTGCCAGCAGCCACCGTGAAAGCTCCTACAATGAGCAGTTCTTC
NA,TRBV13,TRBJ1-1,15,NA,CASSYRDTKNTEAFF,TGTGCCAGCAGCTATCGGGACACCAAGAACACTGAAGCTTTCTTT
TRBD2,TRBV5-1,TRBJ2-1,15,NA,CASSPLAGHYNEQFF,TGCGCCAGCAGCCCCCTAGCGGGGCACTACAATGAGCAGTTCTTC
NA,TRBV18,TRBJ2-2,13,NA,CASSPGPTGELFF,TGTGCCAGCTCACCCGGGCCTACCGGGGAGCTGTTTTTT
NA,TRBV5-1,TRBJ2-3,15,NA,CASSLGPSSTDTQYF,TGCGCCAGCAGCTTGGGCCCTTCGAGTACAGATACGCAGTATTTT
NA,TRBV6-2/TRBV6-3,TRBJ2-7,13,NA,CASSWNGPYEQYF,TGTGCCAGCAGTTGGAACGGCCCCTACGAGCAGTACTTC
NA,TRBV6-6,TRBJ1-1,16,NA,CASSTTTGLENTEAFF,TGTGCCAGCAGTACTACCACAGGGCTCGAGAACACTGAAGCTTTCTTT
TRBD1,TRBV9,TRBJ2-5,15,once,CASTRTGWGQETQYF,TGTGCCAGCACCCGGACAGGGTGGGGCCAAGAGACCCAGTACTTC
NA,TRBV5-6,TRBJ1-6,16,NA,CASSTGRRIRNSPLHF,TGTGCCAGCAGCACCGGACGGAGGATCAGGAATTCACCCCTCCACTTT
NA,TRBV14,TRBJ2-1,20,NA,CASSQGPGGRGIRLNNEQFF,TGTGCCAGCAGCCAAGGTCCCGGCGGCCGTGGTATTCGATTAAACAATGAGCAGTTCTTC
NA,TRBV7-8,TRBJ1-4,14,NA,CASSWEFLGQKLFF,TGTGCCAGCAGCTGGGAATTTTTGGGGCAAAAACTGTTTTTT
NA,TRBV7-9,TRBJ1-2,12,NA,CASSFSFYGYTF,TGTGCCAGCAGCTTTTCGTTCTATGGCTACACCTTC
NA,TRBV18,TRBJ1-6,13,NA,CASSPPQGKALHF,TGTGCCAGCTCACCACCGCAGGGCAAAGCCCTCCACTTT
TRBD2,TRBV19,TRBJ2-1,15,NA,CASSPLAGTGNEQFF,TGTGCCAGTAGTCCACTAGCGGGGACCGGCAATGAGCAGTTCTTC
NA,TRBV30,TRBJ2-6,14,NA,CAWAGSSGANVLTF,TGTGCCTGGGCGGGCAGCTCTGGGGCCAACGTCCTGACTTTC
NA,TRBV12-3/TRBV12-4,TRBJ2-3,12,NA,CASRPVTDTQYF,TGTGCCAGCAGACCGGTAACAGATACGCAGTATTTT
NA,TRBV21-1,TRBJ2-7,15,NA,CASSTRDKNSYEQYF,TGTGCCAGCAGCACGCGGGACAAAAATTCCTACGAGCAGTACTTC
TRBD2,TRBV7-2,TRBJ2-5,17,NA,CASSLSLAGAPAKTQYF,TGTGCCAGCAGCTTATCCCTAGCGGGGGCGCCCGCGAAGACCCAGTACTTC
TRBD2,TRBV29-1,TRBJ2-1,15,NA,CSVEFGTTTYNEQFF,TGCAGCGTTGAATTTGGGACTACTACCTACAATGAGCAGTTCTTC
TRBD1,TRBV2,TRBJ1-5,14,NA,CASSVTGSTSPQHF,TGTGCCAGCAGCGTGACAGGGTCCACTTCGCCCCAGCATTTT
NA,TRBV28,TRBJ1-2,17,NA,CASSSYQGAPTNYGYTF,TGTGCCAGCAGTTCGTATCAAGGGGCCCCTACTAACTATGGCTACACCTTC
NA,TRBV19,TRBJ1-5,23,once,CASSHRRGSSAGAGGMSNQPQHF,TGTGCCAGTAGTCATAGGCGGGGCAGCAGCGCAGGGGCGGGGGGTATGAGCAATCAGCCCCAGCATTTT
TRBD1,TRBV6-5,TRBJ1-1,14,NA,CASKRQGAPTEAFF,TGTGCCAGCAAACGACAGGGGGCGCCCACTGAAGCTTTCTTT
NA,TRBV7-2,TRBJ2-5,15,few,CASSTQTGIRETQYF,TGTGCCAGCAGCACACAAACCGGGATCCGGGAGACCCAGTACTTC
NA,TRBV29-1,TRBJ2-5,13,once,CSVETGTSGTQYF,TGCAGCGTTGAAACCGGGACCTCGGGGACCCAGTACTTC
TRBD2,TRBV4-2,TRBJ2-7,15,NA,CASSPPGGSSYEQYF,TGTGCCAGCAGTCCTCCTGGCGGGAGCTCCTACGAGCAGTACTTC
NA,TRBV21-1,TRBJ1-6,16,NA,CASSKKGALYNSPLHF,TGTGCCAGCAGCAAGAAGGGGGCCCTATATAATTCACCCCTCCACTTT